This TCR beta chain was captured by sequencing in a study of blood T cell repertoires in COVID-19 (dated by TCRdb to the early 2020s). For the wider study: The collaborator samples originated in the United States, Italy and Spain and spanned the acute and convalescent phases of COVID-19. The repertoires were released in a freely available public database meant as a resource for research on the immune response to SARS-CoV-2. Deeply sampled blood TCRbeta repertoires from subjects exposed to, actively infected with, or recovered from COVID-19 were included in the dataset. The prospective study material was composed of cDNA or gDNA derived from T cells, B-cell-depleted T cells, or PBMCs. A de-identified subject ID, COVID-19 status, age in years and sex were almost always included in the sample metadata. HLA class I and class II types, where available, came from metadata supplied by the sample provider rather than from assay-based typing. The samples were drawn from two sources: the first 160 participants of the ongoing ImmuneRACE study, and over 950 subjects contributed by 6 global collaborators.

This clone was seen a single time. Its antigen target is currently unknown. No base qualities exist here, and no much larger clone lies one base off it. TCRbeta CDR3 regions were amplified from genomic DNA by means of the immunoSEQ Assay, a bias-controlled multiplex PCR. The paper's data handling went like this. The number of nucleated cells in each sample was estimated by amplification of reference gene primers within the assay. To quantify the absolute abundance of each unique TCRbeta CDR3 rearrangement, sequence reads were collapsed and filtered. For each sample, productive Simpson clonality was calculated as the square root of Simpson's diversity index over productive rearrangements. TCRdb retrieved this table from immuneACCESS and kept in-frame rearrangements only. Not all clones are present; in checked studies, unresolved V genes account for under half, and no reason is known for the remainder. D and trimming come from the DNA, and the V and J calls and clone size come from that table. The sample table shows under 300,000 clones, and about 68% are seen once. The ten largest make up about 3.5% of the sample.

Each collaborating institution followed its own protocols to collect whole blood in K2EDTA tubes. For TCRbeta analysis, collaborators shipped samples in one of three forms: frozen whole blood, isolated PBMCs, or DNA extracted from either of those sample types. Deletion took 2 bases off V and 4 bases off J, with a span of 14 bases between the germline ends. The CDR3 numbers 15 residues from cysteine through phenylalanine. CDR3 DNA is the only sequence kept; it has 45 bases, read in frame from the first base. CDR1 and CDR2 are read off the germline V gene as MNHEY and SVGAGI. Points the paper makes about the study in general: The quantity of clinical and demographic metadata differed by source and by participant and was supplied without curation.

The sequence is built from TRBV6-5 and TRBJ1-2, with a weak D call of TRBD1 (5 bases match). This clonotype was obtained from a woman at least 80 years old with acute or convalescent COVID-19. The sequencing input was peripheral blood. The CDR3 here reads CASSYGASGSYGYTF. The nucleotide sequence is given as TGTGCCAGCAGTTACGGGGCCTCAGGGTCCTATGGCTACACCTTC.